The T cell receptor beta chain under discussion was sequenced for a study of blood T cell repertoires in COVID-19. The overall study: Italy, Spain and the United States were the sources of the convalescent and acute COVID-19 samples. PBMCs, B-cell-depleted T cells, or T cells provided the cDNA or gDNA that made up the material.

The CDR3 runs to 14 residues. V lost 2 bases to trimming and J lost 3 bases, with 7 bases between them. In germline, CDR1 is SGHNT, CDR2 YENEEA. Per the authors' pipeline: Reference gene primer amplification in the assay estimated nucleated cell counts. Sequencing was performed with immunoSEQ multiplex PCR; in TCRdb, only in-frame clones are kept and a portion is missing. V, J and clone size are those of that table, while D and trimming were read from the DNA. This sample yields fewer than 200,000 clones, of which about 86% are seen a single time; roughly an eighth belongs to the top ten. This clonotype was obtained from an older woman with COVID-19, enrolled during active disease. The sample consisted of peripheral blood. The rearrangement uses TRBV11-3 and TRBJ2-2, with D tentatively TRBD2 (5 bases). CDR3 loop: CASSLYGDTGELFF. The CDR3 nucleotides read TGTGCCAGCAGCTTATACGGGGACACCGGGGAGCTGTTTTTT.